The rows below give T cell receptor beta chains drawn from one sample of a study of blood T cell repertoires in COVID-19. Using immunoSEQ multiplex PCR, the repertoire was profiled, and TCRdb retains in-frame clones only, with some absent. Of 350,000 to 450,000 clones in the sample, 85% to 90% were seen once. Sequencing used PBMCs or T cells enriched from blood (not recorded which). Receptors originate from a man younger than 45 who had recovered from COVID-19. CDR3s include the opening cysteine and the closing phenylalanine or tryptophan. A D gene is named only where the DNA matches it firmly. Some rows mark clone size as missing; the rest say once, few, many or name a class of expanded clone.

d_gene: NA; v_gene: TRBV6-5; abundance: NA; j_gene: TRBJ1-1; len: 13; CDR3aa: CASSMTGQTEAFF; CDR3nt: TGTGCCAGCAGTATGACGGGACAAACTGAAGCTTTCTTT
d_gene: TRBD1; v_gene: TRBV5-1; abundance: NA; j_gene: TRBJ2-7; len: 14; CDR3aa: CASSLTTGQDEQYF; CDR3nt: TGCGCCAGCAGCTTGACGACAGGGCAGGACGAGCAGTACTTC
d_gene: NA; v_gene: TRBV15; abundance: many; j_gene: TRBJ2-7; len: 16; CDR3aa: CATSRGGPFFSYEQYF; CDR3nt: TGTGCCACCAGCAGAGGTGGGCCCTTTTTTTCCTACGAGCAGTACTTC
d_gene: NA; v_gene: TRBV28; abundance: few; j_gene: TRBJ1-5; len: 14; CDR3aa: CASSLQGGGQPQHF; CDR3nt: TGTGCCAGCAGTTTACAAGGAGGCGGTCAGCCCCAGCATTTT
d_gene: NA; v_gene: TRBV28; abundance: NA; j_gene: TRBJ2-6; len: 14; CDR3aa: CASSRASGANVLTF; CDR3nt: TGTGCCAGCAGTAGAGCGTCTGGGGCCAACGTCCTGACTTTC
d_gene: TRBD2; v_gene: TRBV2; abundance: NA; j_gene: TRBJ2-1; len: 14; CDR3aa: CASGLLAGDHEQFF; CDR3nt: TGTGCCAGCGGGCTGCTAGCGGGAGACCATGAGCAGTTCTTC
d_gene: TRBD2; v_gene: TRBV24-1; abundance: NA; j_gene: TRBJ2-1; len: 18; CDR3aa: CATSDPGLAGHSYNEQFF; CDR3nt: TGTGCCACCAGTGACCCCGGACTAGCGGGACACTCCTACAATGAGCAGTTCTTC
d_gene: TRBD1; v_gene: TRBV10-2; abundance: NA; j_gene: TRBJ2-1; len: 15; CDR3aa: CASRLHGTGHNEQFF; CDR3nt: TGCGCCAGCAGACTCCACGGGACAGGTCACAATGAGCAGTTCTTC
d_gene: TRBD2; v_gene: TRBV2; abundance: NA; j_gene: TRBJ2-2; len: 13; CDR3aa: CASRTSLTGELFF; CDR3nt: TGTGCCAGCAGGACTAGCCTCACCGGGGAGCTGTTTTTT
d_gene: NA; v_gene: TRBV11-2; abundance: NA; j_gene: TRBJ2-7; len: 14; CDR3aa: CASSLGPNAYEQYF; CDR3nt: TGTGCCAGCAGCTTAGGGCCCAATGCCTACGAGCAGTACTTC
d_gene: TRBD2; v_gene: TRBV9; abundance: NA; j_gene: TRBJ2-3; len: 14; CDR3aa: CASSDLAGRDTQYF; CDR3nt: TGTGCCAGCAGCGACCTAGCGGGTAGGGATACGCAGTATTTT
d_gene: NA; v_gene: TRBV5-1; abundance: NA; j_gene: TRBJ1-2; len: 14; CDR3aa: CASSLSREDYGYTF; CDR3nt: TGCGCCAGCAGCTTGAGCAGGGAGGACTATGGCTACACCTTC
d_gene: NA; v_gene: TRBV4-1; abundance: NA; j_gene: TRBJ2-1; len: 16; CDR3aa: CASSQVNMVAYNEQFF; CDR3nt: TGCGCCAGCAGCCAAGTTAATATGGTAGCCTACAATGAGCAGTTCTTC
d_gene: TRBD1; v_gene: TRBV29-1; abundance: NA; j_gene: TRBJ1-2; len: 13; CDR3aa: CSVGDRGTNGYTF; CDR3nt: TGCAGCGTTGGGGACAGGGGTACGAATGGCTACACCTTC
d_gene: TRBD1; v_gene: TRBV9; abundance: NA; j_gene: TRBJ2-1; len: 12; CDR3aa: CASGTGGNEQFF; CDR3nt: TGTGCCAGCGGGACAGGTGGCAATGAGCAGTTCTTC
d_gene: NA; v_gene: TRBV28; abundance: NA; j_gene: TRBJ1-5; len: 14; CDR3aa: CASSFGVPGGPQHF; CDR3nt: TGTGCCAGCAGTTTCGGGGTCCCGGGTGGTCCCCAGCATTTT
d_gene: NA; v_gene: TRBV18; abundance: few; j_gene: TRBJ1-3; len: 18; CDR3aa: CASSPRTVGRGAGNTIYF; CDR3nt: TGTGCCAGCTCACCACGAACTGTCGGGAGAGGGGCCGGAAACACCATATATTTT
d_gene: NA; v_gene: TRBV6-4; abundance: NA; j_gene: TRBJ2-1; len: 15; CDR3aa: CASSAQRGSFNEQFF; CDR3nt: TGTGCCAGCAGTGCCCAACGGGGGAGCTTCAATGAGCAGTTCTTC
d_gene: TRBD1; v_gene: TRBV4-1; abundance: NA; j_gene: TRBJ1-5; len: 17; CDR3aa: CASSQATGPYSNQPQHF; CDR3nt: TGCGCCAGCAGCCAAGCGACAGGGCCTTATAGCAATCAGCCCCAGCATTTT
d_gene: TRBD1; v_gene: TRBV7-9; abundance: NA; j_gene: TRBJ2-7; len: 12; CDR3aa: CASSGQVNEQYF; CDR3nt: TGTGCCAGCAGCGGACAGGTGAACGAGCAGTACTTC
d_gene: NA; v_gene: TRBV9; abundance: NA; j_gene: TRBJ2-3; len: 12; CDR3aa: CARPGVTDTQYF; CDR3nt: TGTGCCAGGCCGGGGGTCACAGATACGCAGTATTTT
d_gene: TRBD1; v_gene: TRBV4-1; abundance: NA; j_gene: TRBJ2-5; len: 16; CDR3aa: CASSPRQGAFVETQYF; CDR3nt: TGCGCCAGCAGCCCCCGACAGGGGGCATTCGTAGAGACCCAGTACTTC
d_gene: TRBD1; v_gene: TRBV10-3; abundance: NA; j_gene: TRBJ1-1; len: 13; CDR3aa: CAISDRDRGEAFF; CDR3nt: TGTGCCATCAGTGACCGAGACAGGGGTGAAGCTTTCTTT
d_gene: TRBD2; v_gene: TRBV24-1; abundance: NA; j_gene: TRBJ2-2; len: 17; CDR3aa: CATSDPTSGRSTGELFF; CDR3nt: TGTGCCACCAGTGACCCTACTAGCGGGAGATCGACCGGGGAGCTGTTTTTT
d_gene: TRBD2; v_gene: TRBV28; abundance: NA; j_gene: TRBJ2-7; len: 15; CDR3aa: CASSAASGLTYEQYF; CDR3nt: TGTGCCAGCAGCGCGGCTAGCGGGCTTACTTACGAGCAGTACTTC
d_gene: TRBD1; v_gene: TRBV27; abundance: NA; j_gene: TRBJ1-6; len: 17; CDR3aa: CASSLLPSTGGGSPLHF; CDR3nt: TGTGCCAGCAGTTTATTACCCTCGACAGGGGGCGGTTCACCCCTCCACTTT
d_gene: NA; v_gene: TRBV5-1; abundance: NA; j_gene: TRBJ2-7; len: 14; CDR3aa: CASSLGAELYEQYF; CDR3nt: TGCGCCAGCAGCTTGGGAGCGGAACTTTACGAGCAGTACTTC
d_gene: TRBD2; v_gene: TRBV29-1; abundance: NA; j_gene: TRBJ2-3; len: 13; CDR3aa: CSVDSSSGIMQYF; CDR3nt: TGCAGCGTTGATAGCTCTAGCGGGATCATGCAGTATTTT
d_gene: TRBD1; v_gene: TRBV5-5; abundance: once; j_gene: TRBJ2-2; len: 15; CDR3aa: CASSSQGEEHGELFF; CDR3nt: TGTGCCAGCAGCTCTCAGGGGGAAGAGCACGGGGAGCTGTTTTTT
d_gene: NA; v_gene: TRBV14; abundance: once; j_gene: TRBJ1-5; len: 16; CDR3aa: CASSQRPEARDQPQHF; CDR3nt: TGTGCCAGCAGCCAACGCCCCGAGGCACGCGATCAGCCCCAGCATTTT
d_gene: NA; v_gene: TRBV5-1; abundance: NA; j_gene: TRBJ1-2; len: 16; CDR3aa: CASSERAGTAPYGYTF; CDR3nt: TGCGCCAGCAGCGAAAGAGCGGGAACAGCGCCCTATGGCTACACCTTC
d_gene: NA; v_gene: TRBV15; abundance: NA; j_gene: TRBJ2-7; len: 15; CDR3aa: CATSRDRWATYEQYF; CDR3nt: TGTGCCACCAGCAGAGATCGGTGGGCGACCTACGAGCAGTACTTC
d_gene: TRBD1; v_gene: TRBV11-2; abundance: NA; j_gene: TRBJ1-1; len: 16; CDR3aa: CASSLGQGGAVTEAFF; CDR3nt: TGTGCCAGCAGTCTTGGACAGGGGGGTGCGGTTACTGAAGCTTTCTTT
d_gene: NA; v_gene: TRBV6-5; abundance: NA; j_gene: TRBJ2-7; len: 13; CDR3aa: CASRGPRSYEQYF; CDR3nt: TGTGCCAGCAGGGGCCCGCGCTCCTACGAGCAGTACTTC
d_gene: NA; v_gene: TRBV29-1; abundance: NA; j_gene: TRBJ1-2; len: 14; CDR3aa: CSVGPGEGHGGYTF; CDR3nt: TGCAGCGTTGGCCCAGGGGAGGGTCATGGGGGCTACACCTTC
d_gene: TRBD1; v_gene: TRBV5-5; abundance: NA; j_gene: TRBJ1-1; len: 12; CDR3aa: CASSLATGTSFF; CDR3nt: TGTGCCAGCAGCTTGGCGACAGGGACTAGTTTCTTT
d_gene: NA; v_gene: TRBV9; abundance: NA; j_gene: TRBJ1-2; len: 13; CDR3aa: CASSVGEGVGYTF; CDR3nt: TGTGCCAGCAGCGTAGGTGAAGGGGTTGGCTACACCTTC
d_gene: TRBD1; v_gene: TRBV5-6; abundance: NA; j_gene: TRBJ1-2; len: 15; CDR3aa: CASSADRVFLGGYTF; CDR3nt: TGTGCCAGCAGCGCCGACAGGGTTTTCCTAGGTGGCTACACCTTC
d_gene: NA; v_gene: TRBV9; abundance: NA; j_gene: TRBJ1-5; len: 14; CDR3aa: CASSVGGDGQPQHF; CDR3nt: TGTGCCAGCAGCGTAGGAGGCGATGGTCAGCCCCAGCATTTT
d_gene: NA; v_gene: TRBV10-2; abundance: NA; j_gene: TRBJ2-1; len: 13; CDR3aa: CASRLTTYNEQFF; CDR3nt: TGCGCCAGCAGATTGACAACCTACAATGAGCAGTTCTTC
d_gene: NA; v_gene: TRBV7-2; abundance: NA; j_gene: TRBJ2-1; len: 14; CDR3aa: CASSSRRSGQEQFF; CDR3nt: TGTGCCAGCAGCTCCCGACGGAGCGGCCAGGAGCAGTTCTTC
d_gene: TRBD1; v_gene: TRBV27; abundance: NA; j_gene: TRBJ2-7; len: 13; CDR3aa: CASSLRTGYEQYF; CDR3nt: TGTGCCAGCAGTTTGCGGACAGGCTACGAGCAGTACTTC
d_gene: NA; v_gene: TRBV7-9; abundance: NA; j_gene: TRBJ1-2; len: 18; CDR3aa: CASSLQKTLKGGRLGYTF; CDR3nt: TGTGCCAGCAGCCTACAAAAGACCCTGAAGGGGGGGAGACTTGGCTACACCTTC
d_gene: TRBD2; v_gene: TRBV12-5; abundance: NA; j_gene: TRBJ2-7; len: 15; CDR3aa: CASGSKSGKAYEQYF; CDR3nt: TGTGCTAGTGGGTCCAAAAGCGGGAAGGCCTACGAGCAGTACTTC
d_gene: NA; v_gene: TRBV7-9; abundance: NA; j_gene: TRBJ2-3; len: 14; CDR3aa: CASSPISRADTQYF; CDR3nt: TGTGCCAGCAGCCCGATTTCCCGGGCAGATACGCAGTATTTT
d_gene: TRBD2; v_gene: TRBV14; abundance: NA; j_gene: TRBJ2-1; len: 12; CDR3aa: CASSQTLAGRFF; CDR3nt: TGTGCCAGCAGCCAAACACTAGCGGGACGGTTCTTC
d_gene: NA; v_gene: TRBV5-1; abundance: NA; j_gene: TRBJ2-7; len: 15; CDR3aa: CASSLQGSAAYEQYF; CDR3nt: TGCGCCAGCAGCTTGCAGGGTTCGGCGGCCTACGAGCAGTACTTC
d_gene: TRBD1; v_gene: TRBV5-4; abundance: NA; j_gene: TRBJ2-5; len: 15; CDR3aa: CASSLEQGALGTQYF; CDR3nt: TGTGCCAGCAGCTTGGAGCAGGGGGCCTTGGGGACCCAGTACTTC
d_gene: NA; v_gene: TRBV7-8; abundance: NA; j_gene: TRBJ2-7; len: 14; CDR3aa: CASSQRGSSYEQYF; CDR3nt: TGTGCCAGCAGCCAGAGAGGGAGCTCCTACGAGCAGTACTTC
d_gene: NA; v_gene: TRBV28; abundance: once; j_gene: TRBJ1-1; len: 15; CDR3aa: CASSLFAGPNTEAFF; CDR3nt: TGTGCCAGCAGTTTATTTGCAGGCCCCAACACTGAAGCTTTCTTT
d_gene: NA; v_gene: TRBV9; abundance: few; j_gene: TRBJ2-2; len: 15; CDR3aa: CASSVEQGNTGELFF; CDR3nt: TGTGCCAGCAGCGTAGAGCAGGGGAACACCGGGGAGCTGTTTTTT
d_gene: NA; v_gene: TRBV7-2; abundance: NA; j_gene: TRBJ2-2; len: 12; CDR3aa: CASSLLSGELFF; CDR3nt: TGTGCCAGCAGCTTACTATCCGGGGAGCTGTTTTTT
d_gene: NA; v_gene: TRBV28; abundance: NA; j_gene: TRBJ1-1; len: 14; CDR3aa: CASSFERPSTEAFF; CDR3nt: TGTGCCAGCAGTTTTGAGCGGCCGTCCACTGAAGCTTTCTTT
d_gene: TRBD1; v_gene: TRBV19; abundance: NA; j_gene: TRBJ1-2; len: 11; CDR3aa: CASLTGDGYTF; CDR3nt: TGTGCCAGTTTGACAGGGGATGGCTACACCTTC
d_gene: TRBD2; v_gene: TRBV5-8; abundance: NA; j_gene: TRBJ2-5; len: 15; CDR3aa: CASSPGAGVLETQYF; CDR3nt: TGTGCCAGCAGCCCAGGAGCGGGAGTCTTAGAGACCCAGTACTTC
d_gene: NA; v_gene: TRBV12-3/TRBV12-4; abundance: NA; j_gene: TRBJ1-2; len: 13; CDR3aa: CASSLGQNYGYTF; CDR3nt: TGTGCCAGCAGTTTGGGCCAGAACTATGGCTACACCTTC
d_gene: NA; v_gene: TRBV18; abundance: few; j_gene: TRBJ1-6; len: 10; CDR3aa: CATQNSPLHF; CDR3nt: TGTGCCACCCAGAATTCACCCCTCCACTTT
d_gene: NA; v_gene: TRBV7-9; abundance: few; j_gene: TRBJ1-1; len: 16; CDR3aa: CASSPNRETKNTEAFF; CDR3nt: TGTGCCAGCAGCCCGAACAGGGAAACTAAGAACACTGAAGCTTTCTTT
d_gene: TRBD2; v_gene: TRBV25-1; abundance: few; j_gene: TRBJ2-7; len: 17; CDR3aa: CASPVVTTPGRGYEQYF; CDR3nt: TGTGCCAGCCCTGTGGTCACAACCCCTGGGAGGGGCTACGAGCAGTACTTC